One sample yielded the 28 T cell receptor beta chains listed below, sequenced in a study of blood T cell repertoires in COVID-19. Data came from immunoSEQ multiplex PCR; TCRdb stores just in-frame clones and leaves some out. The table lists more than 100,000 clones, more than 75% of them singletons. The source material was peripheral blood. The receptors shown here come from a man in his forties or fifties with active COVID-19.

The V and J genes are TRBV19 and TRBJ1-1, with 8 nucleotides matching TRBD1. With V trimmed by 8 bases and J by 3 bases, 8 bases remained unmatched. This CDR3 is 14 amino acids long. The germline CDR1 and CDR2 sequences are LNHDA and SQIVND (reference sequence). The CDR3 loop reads CASCRGRKDTEAFF. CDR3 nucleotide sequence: TGTGCCAGTTGCAGGGGGCGAAAAGACACTGAAGCTTTCTTT.

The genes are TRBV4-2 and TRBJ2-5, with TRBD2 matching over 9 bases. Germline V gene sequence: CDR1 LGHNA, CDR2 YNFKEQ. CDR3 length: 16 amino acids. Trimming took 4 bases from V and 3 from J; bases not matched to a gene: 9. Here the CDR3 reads CASSPRGSGGKETQYF. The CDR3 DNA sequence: TGTGCCAGCAGCCCCCGAGGGAGCGGGGGGAAAGAGACCCAGTACTTC.

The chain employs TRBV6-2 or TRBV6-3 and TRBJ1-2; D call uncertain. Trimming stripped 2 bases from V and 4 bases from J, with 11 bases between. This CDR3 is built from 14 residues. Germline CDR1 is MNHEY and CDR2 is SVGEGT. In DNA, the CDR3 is TGTGCCAGCAGTTACGACCGAGGGAGCTATGGCTACACCTTC. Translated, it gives CASSYDRGSYGYTF.

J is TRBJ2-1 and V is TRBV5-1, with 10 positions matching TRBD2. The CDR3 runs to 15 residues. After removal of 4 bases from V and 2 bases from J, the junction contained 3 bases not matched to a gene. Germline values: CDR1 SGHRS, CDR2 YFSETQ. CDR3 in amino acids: CASSGTSAPYNEQFF. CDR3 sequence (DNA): TGCGCCAGCAGCGGGACTAGCGCGCCCTACAATGAGCAGTTCTTC.

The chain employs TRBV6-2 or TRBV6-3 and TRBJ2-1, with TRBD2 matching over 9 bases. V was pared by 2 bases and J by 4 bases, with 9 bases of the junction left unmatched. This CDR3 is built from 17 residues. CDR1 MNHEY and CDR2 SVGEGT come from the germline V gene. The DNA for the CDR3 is TGTGCCAGCAGTTACCCGCTCCTAGCGGGATCTTACAATGAGCAGTTCTTC. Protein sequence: CASSYPLLAGSYNEQFF.

In DNA, the CDR3 is TGTGCCAGCAGCTCCGGTTGGTACAATGAGCAGTTCTTC. This gives the protein CASSSGWYNEQFF. The V and J genes are TRBV5-5 and TRBJ2-1; no clear D. V was clipped by 3 bases and J by 4 bases, with 8 bases between them. This CDR3 is built from 13 residues. The germline V gene encodes CDR1 SGHKS and CDR2 YYEKEE (reference sequence).

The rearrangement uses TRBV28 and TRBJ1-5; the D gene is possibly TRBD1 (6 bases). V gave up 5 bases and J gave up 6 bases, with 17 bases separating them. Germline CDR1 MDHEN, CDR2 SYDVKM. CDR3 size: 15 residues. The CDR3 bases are TGTGCCAGCAGTCCGCCTACGGGGGGCGTTCAGCCCCAGCATTTT. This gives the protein CASSPPTGGVQPQHF.

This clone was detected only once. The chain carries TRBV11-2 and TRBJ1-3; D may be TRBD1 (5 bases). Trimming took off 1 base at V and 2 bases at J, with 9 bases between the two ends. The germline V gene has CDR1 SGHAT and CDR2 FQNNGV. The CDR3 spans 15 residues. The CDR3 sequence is CASSLGQGTGNTIYF. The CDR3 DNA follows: TGTGCCAGCAGCTTAGGGCAGGGAACTGGAAACACCATATATTTT.

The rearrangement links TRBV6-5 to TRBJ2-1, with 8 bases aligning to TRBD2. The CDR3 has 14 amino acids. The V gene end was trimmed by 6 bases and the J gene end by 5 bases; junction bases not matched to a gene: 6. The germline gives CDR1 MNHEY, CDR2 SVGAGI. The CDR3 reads CASRSGGANNEQFF. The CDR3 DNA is TGTGCCAGCAGATCCGGGGGGGCTAACAATGAGCAGTTCTTC.

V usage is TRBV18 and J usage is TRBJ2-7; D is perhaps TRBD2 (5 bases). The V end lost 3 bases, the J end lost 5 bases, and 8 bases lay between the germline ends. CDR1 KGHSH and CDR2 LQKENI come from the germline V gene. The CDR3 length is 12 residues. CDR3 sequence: CASSPGGHEQYF. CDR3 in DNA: TGTGCCAGCTCACCGGGCGGGCACGAGCAGTACTTC.

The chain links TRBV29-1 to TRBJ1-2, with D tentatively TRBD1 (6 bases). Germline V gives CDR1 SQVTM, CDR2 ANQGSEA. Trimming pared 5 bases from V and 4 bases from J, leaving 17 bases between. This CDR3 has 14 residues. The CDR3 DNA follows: TGCAGCGTTCCAGACCGGGACATACTCTATGGCTACACCTTC. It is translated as CSVPDRDILYGYTF.

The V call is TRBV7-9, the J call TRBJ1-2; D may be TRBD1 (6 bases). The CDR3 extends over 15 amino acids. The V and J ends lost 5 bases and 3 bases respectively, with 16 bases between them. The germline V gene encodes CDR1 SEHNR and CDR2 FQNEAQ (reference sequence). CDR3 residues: CASSRQEKTYYGYTF. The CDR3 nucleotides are TGTGCCAGCAGCAGACAGGAGAAGACCTACTATGGCTACACCTTC.

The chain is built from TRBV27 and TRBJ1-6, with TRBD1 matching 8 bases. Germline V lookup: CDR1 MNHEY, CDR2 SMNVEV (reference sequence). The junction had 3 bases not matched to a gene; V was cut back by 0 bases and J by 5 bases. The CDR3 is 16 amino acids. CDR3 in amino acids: CASSLSPGGDNSPLHF. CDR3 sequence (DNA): TGTGCCAGCAGTTTATCCCCAGGGGGCGATAATTCACCCCTCCACTTT.

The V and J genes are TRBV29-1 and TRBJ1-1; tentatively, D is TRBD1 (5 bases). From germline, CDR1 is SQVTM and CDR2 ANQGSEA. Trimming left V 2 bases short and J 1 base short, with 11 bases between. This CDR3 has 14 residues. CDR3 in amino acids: CSVELGGTNTEAFF. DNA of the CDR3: TGCAGCGTTGAATTGGGGGGGACGAACACTGAAGCTTTCTTT.

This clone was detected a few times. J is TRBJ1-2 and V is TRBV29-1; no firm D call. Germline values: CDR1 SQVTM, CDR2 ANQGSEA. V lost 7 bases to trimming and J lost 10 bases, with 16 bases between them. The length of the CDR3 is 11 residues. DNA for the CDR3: TGCAGCGCGCGGGATCCGGGAACCTACACCTTC. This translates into CSARDPGTYTF.

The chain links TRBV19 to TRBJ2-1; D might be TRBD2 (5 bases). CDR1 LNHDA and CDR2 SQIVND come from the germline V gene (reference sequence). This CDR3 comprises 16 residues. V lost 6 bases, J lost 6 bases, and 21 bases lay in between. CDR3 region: CASRTWTRGKLNEQFF. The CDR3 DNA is TGTGCCAGTAGGACTTGGACTCGTGGGAAACTCAATGAGCAGTTCTTC.

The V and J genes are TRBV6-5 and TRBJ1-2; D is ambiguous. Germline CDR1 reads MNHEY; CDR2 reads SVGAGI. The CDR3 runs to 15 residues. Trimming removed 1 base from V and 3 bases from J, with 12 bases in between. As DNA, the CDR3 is TGTGCCAGCAGTTACTTTTCTTCCGGTCACTATGGCTACACCTTC. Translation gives CASSYFSSGHYGYTF.

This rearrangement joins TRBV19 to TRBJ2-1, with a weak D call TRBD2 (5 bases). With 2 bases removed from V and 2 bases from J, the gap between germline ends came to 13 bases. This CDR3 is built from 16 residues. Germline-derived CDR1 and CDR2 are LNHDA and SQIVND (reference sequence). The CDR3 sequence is CASSIIRGLPYNEQFF. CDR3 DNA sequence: TGTGCCAGTAGTATAATACGCGGGTTACCCTACAATGAGCAGTTCTTC. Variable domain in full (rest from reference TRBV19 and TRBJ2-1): DGGITQSPKYLFRKEGQNVTLSCEQNLNHDAMYWYRQDPGQGLRLIYYSQIVNDFQKGDIAEGYSVSREKKESFPLTVTSAQKNPTAFYLCASSIIRGLPYNEQFFGPGTRLTVL.

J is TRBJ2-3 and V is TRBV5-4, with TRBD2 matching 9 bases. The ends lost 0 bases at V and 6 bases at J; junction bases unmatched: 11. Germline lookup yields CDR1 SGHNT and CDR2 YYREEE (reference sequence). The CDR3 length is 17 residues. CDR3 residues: CASSLGTAGGARDTQYF. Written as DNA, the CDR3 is TGTGCCAGCAGCTTGGGAACAGCGGGGGGCGCCAGGGATACGCAGTATTTT.

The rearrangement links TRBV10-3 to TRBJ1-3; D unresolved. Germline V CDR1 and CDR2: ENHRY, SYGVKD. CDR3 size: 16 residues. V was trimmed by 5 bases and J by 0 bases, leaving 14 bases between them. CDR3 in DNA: TGTGCCATCAGTCCAGGCCACGGATCCTCTGGAAACACCATATATTTT. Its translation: CAISPGHGSSGNTIYF.

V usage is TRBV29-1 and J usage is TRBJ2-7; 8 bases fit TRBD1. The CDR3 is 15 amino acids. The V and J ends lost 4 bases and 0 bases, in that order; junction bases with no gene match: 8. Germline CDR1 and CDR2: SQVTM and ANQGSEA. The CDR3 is CSVVHGDRSSYEQYF. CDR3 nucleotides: TGCAGCGTTGTTCACGGGGACAGGAGCTCCTACGAGCAGTACTTC.

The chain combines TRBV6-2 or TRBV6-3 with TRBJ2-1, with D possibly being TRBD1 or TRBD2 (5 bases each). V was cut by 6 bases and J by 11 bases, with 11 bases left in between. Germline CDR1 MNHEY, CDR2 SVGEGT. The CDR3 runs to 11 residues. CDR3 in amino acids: CASSPGRKQFF. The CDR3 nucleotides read TGTGCCAGCAGCCCAGGGAGAAAGCAGTTCTTC.

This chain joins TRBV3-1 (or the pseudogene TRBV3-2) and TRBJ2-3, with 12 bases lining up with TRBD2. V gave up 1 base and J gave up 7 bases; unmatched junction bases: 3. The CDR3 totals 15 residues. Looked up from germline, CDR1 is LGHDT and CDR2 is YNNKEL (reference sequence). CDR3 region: CASSQASGGANTQYF. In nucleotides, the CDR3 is TGTGCCAGCAGCCAAGCTAGCGGGGGGGCAAATACGCAGTATTTT.

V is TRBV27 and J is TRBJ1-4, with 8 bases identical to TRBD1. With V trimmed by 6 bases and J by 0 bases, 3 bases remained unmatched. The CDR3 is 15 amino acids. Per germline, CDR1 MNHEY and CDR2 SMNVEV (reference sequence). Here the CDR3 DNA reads TGTGCCAGCAGGGACAGGGACTCAACTAATGAAAAACTGTTTTTT. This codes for CASRDRDSTNEKLFF.

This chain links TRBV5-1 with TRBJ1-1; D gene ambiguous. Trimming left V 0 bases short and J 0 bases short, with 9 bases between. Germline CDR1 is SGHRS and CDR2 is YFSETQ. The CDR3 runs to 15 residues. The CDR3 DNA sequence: TGCGCCAGCAGCTTGGGGGGAGTCATGAACACTGAAGCTTTCTTT. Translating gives CASSLGGVMNTEAFF.

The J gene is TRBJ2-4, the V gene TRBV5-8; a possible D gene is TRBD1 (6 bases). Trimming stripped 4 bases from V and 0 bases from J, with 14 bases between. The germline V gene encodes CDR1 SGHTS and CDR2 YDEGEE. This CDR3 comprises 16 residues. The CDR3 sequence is CASSGRQALAKNIQYF. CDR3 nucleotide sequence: TGTGCCAGCAGCGGTCGACAGGCCCTAGCCAAAAACATTCAGTACTTC.

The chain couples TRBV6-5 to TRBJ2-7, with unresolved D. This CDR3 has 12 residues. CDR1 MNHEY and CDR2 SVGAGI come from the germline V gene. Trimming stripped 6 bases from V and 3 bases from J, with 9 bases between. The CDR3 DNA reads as TGTGCCAGCAGGGCAGGATACTACGAGCAGTACTTC. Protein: CASRAGYYEQYF.

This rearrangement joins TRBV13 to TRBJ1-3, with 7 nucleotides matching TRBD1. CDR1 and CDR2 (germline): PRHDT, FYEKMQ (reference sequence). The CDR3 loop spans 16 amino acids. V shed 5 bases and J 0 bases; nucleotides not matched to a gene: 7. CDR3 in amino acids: CASSLLAGGSGNTIYF. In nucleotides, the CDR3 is TGTGCCAGCAGCCTCTTGGCAGGGGGCTCTGGAAACACCATATATTTT.